A selection of T cell receptor beta chains follows, all from one sample in a study of shared clonotypes between healthy human individuals. Generated by immunoSEQ multiplex PCR, the TCRdb table keeps only in-frame clones and is missing some. This sample has millions of clones, with about 94% found just once. Sequenced: naive CD8+ T cells sorted from blood. Source of these receptors: a man younger than 35 in good health. CDR3s include the opening cysteine and the closing phenylalanine or tryptophan. A D gene is named only where the DNA matches it firmly. Clone size, where shown, is once, few, many, or a class for clones that have expanded.

>TRBV13|TRBD1|-|TRBJ1-2
CASSGDRGLYGYTF
TGTGCCAGCAGCGGGGACAGAGGGCTTTATGGCTACACCTTC
>TRBV4-2|TRBD2|-|TRBJ2-1
CASSQDWGEGINEQFF
TGTGCCAGCAGCCAAGATTGGGGGGAGGGCATCAATGAGCAGTTCTTC
>TRBV28|-|-|TRBJ1-1
CASSIAGLGMDTEAFF
TGTGCCAGCAGCATAGCAGGGCTAGGGATGGACACTGAAGCTTTCTTT
>TRBV5-6|-|-|TRBJ2-7
CASSLVGDSDYEQYF
TGTGCCAGCAGCTTGGTTGGGGACTCAGACTACGAGCAGTACTTC
>TRBV19|-|-|TRBJ2-7
CASSPQDGDYEQYF
TGTGCCAGTAGTCCCCAGGACGGAGACTACGAGCAGTACTTC
>TRBV9|-|-|TRBJ2-7
CASSPGGGSYEQYF
TGTGCCAGCAGTCCAGGAGGGGGATCCTACGAGCAGTACTTC
>TRBV29-1|-|-|TRBJ1-5
CSVAQGSGQPQHF
TGCAGCGTTGCGCAGGGGTCCGGGCAGCCCCAGCATTTT
>TRBV2|-|once|TRBJ2-7
CASSEASSGWETGHEQYF
TGTGCCAGCAGTGAAGCGAGTAGTGGTTGGGAAACGGGGCACGAGCAGTACTTC
>TRBV27|-|-|TRBJ2-7
CASSSGISYEQYF
TGTGCCAGCAGCTCCGGGATCTCCTACGAGCAGTACTTC
>TRBV27|TRBD2|-|TRBJ2-1
CASSLWILAGGIIDEQFF
TGTGCCAGCAGTTTATGGATACTAGCGGGAGGTATTATCGATGAGCAGTTCTTC